The clone carrying this T cell receptor beta chain was detected many times. Its target is unknown. If patients had other autoimmune diseases, uncontrolled infections, pregnancy or lactation, they were excluded. Germline CDR1 is SGHAT and CDR2 is FQNNGV. The CDR3 sequence is 15 residues long. Trimming removed 1 base at V and 4 bases at J, with 14 bases between. This specimen belongs to a study of Graves' ophthalmopathy and Graves' hyperthyroidism. Study-level points and caveats: Forecasting of ophthalmopathy progression by the model achieved approximately 70% sensitivity and 72.22% specificity.

Amplifying from RNA transcripts, the study obtained TCR beta CDR3 regions. An initial RT-PCR round employing HTBI primers preceded a second-round multiplex PCR. A single record per CDR3 protein comes from TCRdb applying MiXCR to the multiplex PCR reads. The sample lists hundreds of thousands of distinct CDR3 sequences, roughly 21% occurring once. J is TRBJ2-7 and V is TRBV11-2; D is possibly TRBD2 (5 bases). The clonotype comes from a woman between 50 and 59 years old with Graves' ophthalmopathy. Sequencing used peripheral blood. CDR3 loop: CASSLVSGEMYEQYF. CDR3 nucleotides: TGTGCCAGCAGCTTAGTCTCCGGGGAGATGTACGAGCAGTACTTC.